This T cell receptor beta chain was identified in a study of blood T cell repertoires in COVID-19. V lost 2 bases and J 4 bases, leaving 8 bases between the germline ends. This CDR3 is 13 amino acids long. Germline values: CDR1 LNHNV, CDR2 YYDKDF (reference sequence). Data came from immunoSEQ multiplex PCR; TCRdb stores just in-frame clones and leaves some out. The data hold under 200,000 clones, with around 90% observed a single time. V usage is TRBV15 and J usage is TRBJ2-5; D possibly corresponds to TRBD1 (6 bases). The TCR sequence derives from a man in his fifties or sixties who had recovered from COVID-19. Sequencing was carried out using peripheral blood. CDR3 region: CATSRSTGETQYF. CDR3 sequence (DNA): TGTGCCACCAGCAGATCGACAGGAGAGACCCAGTACTTC.